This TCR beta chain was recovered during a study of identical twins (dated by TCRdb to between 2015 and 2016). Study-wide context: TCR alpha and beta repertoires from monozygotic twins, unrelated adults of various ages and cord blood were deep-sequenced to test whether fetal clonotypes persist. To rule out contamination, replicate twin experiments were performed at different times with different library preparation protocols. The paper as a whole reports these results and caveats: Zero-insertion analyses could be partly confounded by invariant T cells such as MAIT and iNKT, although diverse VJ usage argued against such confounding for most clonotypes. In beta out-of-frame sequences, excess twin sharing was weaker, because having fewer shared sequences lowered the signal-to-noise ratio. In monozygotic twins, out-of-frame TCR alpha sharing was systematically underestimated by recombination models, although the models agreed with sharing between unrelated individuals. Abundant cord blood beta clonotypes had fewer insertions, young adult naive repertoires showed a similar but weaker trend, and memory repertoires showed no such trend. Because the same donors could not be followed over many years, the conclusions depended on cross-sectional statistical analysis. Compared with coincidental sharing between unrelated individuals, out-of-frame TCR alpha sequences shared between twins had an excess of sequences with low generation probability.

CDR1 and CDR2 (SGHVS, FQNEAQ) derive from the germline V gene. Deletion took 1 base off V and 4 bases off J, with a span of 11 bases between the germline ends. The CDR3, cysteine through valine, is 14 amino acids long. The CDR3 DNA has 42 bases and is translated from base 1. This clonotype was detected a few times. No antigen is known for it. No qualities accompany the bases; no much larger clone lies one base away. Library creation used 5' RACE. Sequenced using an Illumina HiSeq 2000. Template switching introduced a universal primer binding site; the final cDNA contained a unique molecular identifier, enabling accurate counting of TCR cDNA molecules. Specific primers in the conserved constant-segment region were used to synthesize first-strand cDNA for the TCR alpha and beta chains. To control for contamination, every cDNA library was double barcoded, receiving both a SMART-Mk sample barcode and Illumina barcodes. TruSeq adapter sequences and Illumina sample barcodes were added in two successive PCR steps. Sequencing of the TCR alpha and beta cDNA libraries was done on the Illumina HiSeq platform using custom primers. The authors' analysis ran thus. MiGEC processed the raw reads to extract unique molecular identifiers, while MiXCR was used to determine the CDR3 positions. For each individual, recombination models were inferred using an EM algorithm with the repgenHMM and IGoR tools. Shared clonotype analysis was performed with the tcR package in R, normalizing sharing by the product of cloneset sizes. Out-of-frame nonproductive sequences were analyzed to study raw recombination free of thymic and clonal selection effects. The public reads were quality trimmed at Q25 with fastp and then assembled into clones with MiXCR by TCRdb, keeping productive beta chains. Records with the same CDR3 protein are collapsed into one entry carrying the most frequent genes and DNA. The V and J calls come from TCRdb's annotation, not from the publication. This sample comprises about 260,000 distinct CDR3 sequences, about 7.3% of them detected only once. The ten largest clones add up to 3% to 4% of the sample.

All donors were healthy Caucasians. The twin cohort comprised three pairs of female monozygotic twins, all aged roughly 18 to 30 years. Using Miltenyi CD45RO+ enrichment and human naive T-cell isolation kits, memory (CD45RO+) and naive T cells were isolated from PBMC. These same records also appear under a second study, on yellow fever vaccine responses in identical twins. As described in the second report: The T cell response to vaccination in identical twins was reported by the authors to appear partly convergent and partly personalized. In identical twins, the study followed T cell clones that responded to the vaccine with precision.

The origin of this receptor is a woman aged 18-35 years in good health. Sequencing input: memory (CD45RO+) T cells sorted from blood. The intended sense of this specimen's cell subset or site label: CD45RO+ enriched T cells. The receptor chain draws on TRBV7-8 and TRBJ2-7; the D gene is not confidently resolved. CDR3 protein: CASSLGTDLYEQYV. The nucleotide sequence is TGTGCCAGCAGCTTAGGTACGGACCTGTACGAGCAGTACGTC.